A single T cell receptor beta chain is shown here with its context. This sample was taken from a study of blood T cell repertoires in COVID-19. The junction had 2 bases not matched to a gene; V was cut back by 5 bases and J by 4 bases. CDR3 length: 14 residues. Germline-derived CDR1 and CDR2 are SGHTA and FQGTGA. Assay used: immunoSEQ multiplex PCR; TCRdb lists only in-frame clones, some missing. The table includes under 200,000 clones, approximately 90% detected once. Sequencing was carried out using peripheral blood. This TCR was recovered from a man in his forties with active or convalescent COVID-19. The V call is TRBV7-3, the J call TRBJ2-7; 13 bases map to TRBD2. CDR3 DNA: TGTGCCAGCAGCCAGGGACTAGCGGGATACGAGCAGTACTTC. Residues: CASSQGLAGYEQYF. Using reference TRBV7-3 and TRBJ2-7 for the parts outside the CDR3, the full variable domain is GAGVSQTPSNKVTEKGKYVELRCDPISGHTALYWYRQSLGQGPEFLIYFQGTGAADDSGLPNDRFFAVRPEGSVSTLKIQRTERGDSAVYLCASSQGLAGYEQYFGPGTRLTVT.